This passage covers 23 T cell receptor beta chains from one sample sequenced in a study of T cells in Graves' hyperthyroidism and ophthalmopathy. Regions amplified from RNA transcripts were the TCR beta CDR3 regions. HTBI primers drove first-round RT-PCR of the TCR CDR3. One entry per CDR3 protein results from TCRdb running MiXCR on the multiplex PCR reads. The profile shows about 350,000 distinct CDR3 sequences, around 14% of them singletons. The sequenced material came from blood. The receptors derive from a woman in her 30s with Graves' hyperthyroidism.

The CDR3 is CASSVPGSGNTIYF. CDR3 nucleotide sequence: TGTGCCAGCAGTGTACCTGGATCTGGAAACACCATATATTTT. The genes are TRBV12-3 or TRBV12-4 and TRBJ1-3; no clear D. This CDR3 region has 14 residues. V was trimmed by 5 bases and J by 1 base, leaving 9 bases between them.

The chain is built from TRBV10-3 and TRBJ2-5; no reliable D call. Trimming shortened V by 0 bases and J by 11 bases, and 22 bases separated the two germline ends. Germline V CDR1 and CDR2: ENHRY, SYGVKD. The CDR3 runs to 16 residues. CDR3 nucleotides: TGTGCCATCAGTGAGTCGAAGGTCAGAGACCCAGTACCTCAGTACTTC. It encodes CAISESKVRDPVPQYF.

This clonotype was counted between two and nine times. J is TRBJ2-5 and V is TRBV29-1; maybe TRBD1 (5 bases). The length of the CDR3 is 13 residues. Trimming left V 8 bases short and J 0 bases short, with 13 bases between. CDR1 is SQVTM, CDR2 ANQGSEA, per germline. CDR3: CSFIQTDQETQYF. The CDR3 region has the DNA TGCAGCTTCATCCAGACAGACCAAGAGACCCAGTACTTC.

This clonotype occurred a few times. CDR3 in DNA: TGTGCCAGTACCGGACTAGCGGACAATGAGCAGTTCTTC. Translated: CASTGLADNEQFF. The V and J genes are TRBV19 and TRBJ2-1, with 10 bases fitting TRBD2. The V segment lost 7 bases and the J segment 5 bases; nucleotides outside the gene matches: 2. The CDR3 length is 13 residues. CDR1 LNHDA and CDR2 SQIVND come from the germline V gene (reference sequence). The entire variable domain, with the rest obtained from reference TRBV19 and TRBJ2-1, is as follows: DGGITQSPKYLFRKEGQNVTLSCEQNLNHDAMYWYRQDPGQGLRLIYYSQIVNDFQKGDIAEGYSVSREKKESFPLTVTSAQKNPTAFYLCASTGLADNEQFFGPGTRLTVL.

The table lists this clonotype with many counts. The chain employs TRBV9 and TRBJ2-2; D gene ambiguous. This CDR3 has 13 residues. Germline CDR1 is SGDLS and CDR2 is YYNGEE. With 2 bases removed from V and 4 bases from J, the gap between germline ends came to 6 bases. The CDR3 DNA is TGTGCCAGCAGCGTTCTAACCACCGGGGAGCTGTTTTTT. It codes for CASSVLTTGELFF.

This clonotype occurred many times. The rearrangement links TRBV29-1 to TRBJ2-7; D might be TRBD1 (8 bases). The CDR3 has 13 amino acids. V was trimmed by 6 bases and J by 4 bases, leaving 16 bases between them. Looked up from germline, CDR1 is SQVTM and CDR2 is ANQGSEA. In DNA, the CDR3 is TGCAGCGTGACAGGGGAGGGGGGGTACGAGCAGTACTTC. Protein sequence: CSVTGEGGYEQYF.

This clonotype was detected ten times or more. The chain joins TRBV2 to TRBJ1-2; 7 positions match TRBD1. The length of the CDR3 is 11 residues. Germline CDR1 SNHLY, CDR2 FYNNEI. Trimming took 8 bases from V and 7 from J; bases not matched to a gene: 4. CDR3 DNA sequence: TGTGCCAGCCGGGACAGAAGTGGCTACACCTTC. Its protein product is CASRDRSGYTF.

This clonotype was seen a handful of times. CDR3 sequence (DNA): TGTGCCAGCAGCGGCGGAATCTTTCAGGAAAACATTCAGTACTTC. Protein product: CASSGGIFQENIQYF. The J gene is TRBJ2-4, the V gene TRBV2; no reliable D call. The V gene's germline CDR1 is SNHLY and CDR2 FYNNEI. The CDR3 covers 15 residues. Deletions cut 6 bases from V and 5 bases from J, with 17 bases between.

This chain connects TRBV18 to TRBJ2-7; TRBD1 agrees at 9 bases. J was trimmed by 5 bases and V by 2 bases; bases with no gene match: 10. CDR3 size: 16 residues. Per germline, CDR1 KGHSH and CDR2 LQKENI. This CDR3 is CASSPGTGQGWHEQYF. The CDR3 DNA reads TGTGCCAGCTCACCAGGCACGGGACAGGGCTGGCACGAGCAGTACTTC.

The gene calls are TRBV12-3 or TRBV12-4 and TRBJ2-6, with 8 positions matching TRBD1. The CDR3 has 18 amino acids. The J segment lost 0 bases and the V segment lost 5 bases, leaving 9 bases of the junction unmatched. CDR3 sequence: CASSPDRVPVSGANVLTF. The DNA for the CDR3 is TGTGCCAGCAGTCCGGACAGGGTACCAGTCTCTGGGGCCAACGTCCTGACTTTC.

This clonotype was seen a few times. This rearrangement joins TRBV12-3 or TRBV12-4 to TRBJ1-5, with D possibly matching TRBD1 (5 bases). The ends were cut back, 2 bases at V and 3 bases at J, with 11 bases in the middle. The CDR3 covers 15 residues. In nucleotides, the CDR3 is TGTGCCAGCAGTTTACCGGGACGTATCAATCAGCCCCAGCATTTT. Its protein is CASSLPGRINQPQHF.

Remarks on this clonotype: A much larger clone lies one base from this, so it may be a read error. The chain has TRBV2 and TRBJ2-5, with a possible D match to TRBD1 (6 bases). Germline values: CDR1 SNHLY, CDR2 FYNNEI. The CDR3 extends over 15 amino acids. The CDR3 coding sequence is TGTGCCAGCACCTCGGCCACAGGGCGCCGAGAGAGCCAGTACTTC. This codes for CASTSATGRRESQYF.

DNA of the CDR3: TGTGCCAGCAGCCCCTCTAGCGGGAGAGATACGCAGTATTTT. Residues: CASSPSSGRDTQYF. The V call is TRBV7-2, the J call TRBJ2-3, with 10 bases fitting TRBD2. V was clipped by 5 bases and J by 5 bases; unmatched bases: 4. Germline CDR1 and CDR2: SGHTA and FQGNSA. CDR3 length: 14 amino acids. The variable domain in full, completed from reference TRBV7-2 and TRBJ2-3, reads GAGVSQSPSNKVTEKGKDVELRCDPISGHTALYWYRQSLGQGLEFLIYFQGNSAPDKSGLPSDRFSAERTGGSVSTLTIQRTQQEDSAVYLCASSPSSGRDTQYFGPGTRLTVL.

In its sample, this clonotype was seen many times. This chain uses TRBV24-1 with TRBJ2-1, with a weak D call TRBD1 (6 bases). The CDR3 is 14 amino acids. V dropped 0 bases and J dropped 9 bases, with 11 bases sitting between them. Germline values: CDR1 KGHDR, CDR2 SFDVKD. The CDR3 loop reads CATSDLPGGSEQFF. For the CDR3, the DNA is TGTGCCACCAGTGATTTGCCTGGGGGCAGTGAGCAGTTCTTC.

This clonotype was seen at least ten times. The chain carries TRBV28 and TRBJ2-1; tentatively, D is TRBD1 or TRBD2 (5 bases each). V gave up 2 bases and J gave up 2 bases, with 7 bases separating them. Germline loops: CDR1 MDHEN, CDR2 SYDVKM. The CDR3 spans 14 residues. CDR3 sequence: CASSLEGTYNEQFF. The CDR3 nucleotides are TGTGCCAGCAGTTTAGAGGGGACCTACAATGAGCAGTTCTTC. Full variable domain (missing parts from reference TRBV28 and TRBJ2-1): DVKVTQSSRYLVKRTGEKVFLECVQDMDHENMFWYRQDPGLGLRLIYFSYDVKMKEKGDIPEGYSVSREKKERFSLILESASTNQTSMYLCASSLEGTYNEQFFGPGTRLTVL.

The chain joins TRBV4-3 to TRBJ2-7, with D maybe TRBD2 (6 bases). The germline CDR1 and CDR2 sequences are LGHNA and YSLEER. The length of the CDR3 is 15 residues. V gave up 0 bases and J gave up 7 bases, with 16 bases separating them. CDR3 residues: CASSQESTRDGEQYF. CDR3 DNA: TGCGCCAGCAGCCAAGAAAGTACGCGGGATGGGGAGCAGTACTTC.

V usage is TRBV2 and J usage is TRBJ2-1; D is perhaps TRBD2 (5 bases). This CDR3 contains 13 residues. Trimming removed 1 base at V and 15 bases at J, with 16 bases between. CDR1 is SNHLY, CDR2 FYNNEI, per germline. The CDR3 reads CASSEDWSGIPFF. CDR3 DNA: TGTGCCAGCAGTGAAGATTGGTCCGGGATCCCGTTCTTC.

This clonotype has ten or more counts. The chain carries TRBV2 and TRBJ1-6; D is ambiguous. The CDR3 extends over 16 amino acids. V was pared by 4 bases and J by 0 bases, with 10 bases between. Germline lookup yields CDR1 SNHLY and CDR2 FYNNEI. The CDR3 sequence: CASSVGRSSYNSPLHF. CDR3 nucleotide sequence: TGTGCCAGCAGTGTGGGCCGGAGCTCCTATAATTCACCCCTCCACTTT. Filled out from reference TRBV2 and TRBJ1-6, the complete variable domain reads EPEVTQTPSHQVTQMGQEVILRCVPISNHLYFYWYRQILGQKVEFLVSFYNNEISEKSEIFDDQFSVERPDGSNFTLKIRSTKLEDSAMYFCASSVGRSSYNSPLHFGNGTRLTVT.

At least ten counts were recorded for this clonotype. V usage is TRBV7-2 and J usage is TRBJ1-4; D is unresolved. Trimming stripped 5 bases from V and 1 base from J, with 8 bases between. The CDR3 spans 14 residues. Per the germline V gene, CDR1 is SGHTA and CDR2 is FQGNSA. The DNA for the CDR3 is TGTGCCAGCAGCCCGGACGGAACTAATGAAAAACTGTTTTTT. Translating gives CASSPDGTNEKLFF.

Many counts were recorded for this clonotype. This rearrangement joins TRBV6-1 to TRBJ2-1; D is possibly TRBD1 (6 bases). The germline CDR1 and CDR2 sequences are MNHNS and SASEGT. V was trimmed by 5 bases and J by 7 bases, leaving 6 bases between them. The CDR3 consists of 11 residues. DNA for the CDR3: TGTGCCAGCAGTAGGGGGAATGAGCAGTTCTTC. Translation gives CASSRGNEQFF.

This clonotype showed up many times. This chain connects TRBV11-2 to TRBJ1-5; D not certain. From germline, CDR1 is SGHAT and CDR2 FQNNGV. CDR3 length equals 13 residues. V lost 4 bases, J lost 6 bases, and 10 bases lay in between. The CDR3 loop reads CASSSTYRQPQHF. In DNA form, the CDR3 reads TGTGCCAGCAGCTCAACCTATCGTCAGCCCCAGCATTTT.

The sample holds many counts of this clonotype. The chain recombines TRBV5-1 with TRBJ1-4; D is undetermined. The CDR3 has 14 residues. Germline V lookup: CDR1 SGHRS, CDR2 YFSETQ. V lost 2 bases to trimming and J lost 8 bases, with 13 bases between them. The CDR3 DNA reads as TGCGCCAGCAGCTTAGGACGTGAAGGAGAAAAACTGTTTTTT. Protein: CASSLGREGEKLFF.

This clonotype was counted ten times or more. This chain links TRBV20-1 with TRBJ2-3; D tentatively reads TRBD1 or TRBD2 (5 bases each). Germline lookup yields CDR1 DFQATT and CDR2 SNEGSKA (reference sequence). CDR3 length equals 15 residues. The V gene lost 6 bases and the J gene lost 2 bases, with 18 bases spanning the gap. The CDR3 region has the DNA TGCAGTGCCCAGAGGGTTCAGGGAAACACAGATACGCAGTATTTT. This gives the protein CSAQRVQGNTDTQYF.